One sample yielded the 17 T cell receptor beta chains listed below, sequenced in a study of PD-1 blockade in classical Hodgkin lymphoma. Every patient had relapsed following autologous stem cell transplantation, and cohorts differed in brentuximab vedotin exposure. This table comes from immunoSEQ multiplex PCR, and its TCRdb copy is limited to in-frame clones, with some not included. Of under 15,000 clones in the sample, 91% were seen once. Material: peripheral blood mononuclear cells (PBMCs), obtained at baseline. The receptors derive from a human donor with classical Hodgkin lymphoma.

The rearrangement joins TRBV9 to TRBJ2-1; 10 bases are shared with TRBD2. Germline V lookup: CDR1 SGDLS, CDR2 YYNGEE. The CDR3 is made up of 16 amino acids. The ends lost 4 bases at V and 9 bases at J; junction bases unmatched: 13. The CDR3 loop is CASSPERLAGVFEQFF. CDR3 sequence (DNA): TGTGCCAGCAGCCCAGAGAGGCTAGCGGGGGTGTTTGAGCAGTTCTTC.

The chain carries TRBV5-4 and TRBJ2-5; D is possibly TRBD2 (5 bases). Germline V lookup: CDR1 SGHNT, CDR2 YYREEE (reference sequence). V was trimmed by 6 bases and J by 1 base, leaving 13 bases between them. The CDR3 runs to 14 residues. The CDR3 DNA is TGTGCCAGCACCGATTCCGGGATCCAAGAGACCCAGTACTTC. Its protein product is CASTDSGIQETQYF.

The chain uses TRBV7-9 and TRBJ2-7; tentative D call: TRBD1 (6 bases). V was cut by 2 bases and J by 2 bases, with 10 bases left in between. CDR3 length: 14 residues. Germline assignment: CDR1 SEHNR and CDR2 FQNEAQ (reference sequence). CDR3 nucleotides: TGTGCCAGCAGCTTAATACAGGGCACCTACGAGCAGTACTTC. This gives the protein CASSLIQGTYEQYF.

This clone was picked up one time. This chain connects TRBV9 to TRBJ1-1; no clear D gene. The CDR3 extends over 13 amino acids. Germline CDR1 and CDR2: SGDLS and YYNGEE. Trimming shortened V by 0 bases and J by 0 bases, and 3 bases separated the two germline ends. The CDR3 nucleotides are TGTGCCAGCAGCGTAGGCATGAACACTGAAGCTTTCTTT. As protein: CASSVGMNTEAFF.

This chain links TRBV6-5 with TRBJ1-1; perhaps TRBD1 as D (5 bases). The CDR3 is made up of 14 amino acids. V dropped 6 bases and J dropped 0 bases, with 11 bases sitting between them. CDR1 MNHEY and CDR2 SVGAGI come from the germline V gene. This CDR3 reads CASSGGGMNTEAFF. The CDR3 bases are TGTGCCAGCAGCGGGGGAGGCATGAACACTGAAGCTTTCTTT.

The CDR3 bases are TGCGCCAGCAGCTTGGTACAGGGGGGCACCGGGGAGCTGTTTTTT. It translates to CASSLVQGGTGELFF. The chain joins TRBV5-1 to TRBJ2-2; TRBD1 agrees at 8 bases. There are 15 residues in the CDR3. From germline, CDR1 is SGHRS and CDR2 YFSETQ. The V and J ends lost 0 bases and 4 bases, in that order; junction bases with no gene match: 2.

This clone was detected a few times. The V and J genes are TRBV7-9 and TRBJ1-1; 7 bases match TRBD1. This CDR3 has 15 residues. Germline trimming cut 3 bases from V and 3 bases from J; bases unmatched to any gene: 7. Germline V gene data show CDR1 as SEHNR and CDR2 as FQNEAQ (reference sequence). CDR3 amino acids: CASSFKTDRDTEAFF. CDR3 DNA sequence: TGTGCCAGCAGCTTCAAGACCGACAGGGACACTGAAGCTTTCTTT.

This clone was observed a single time. The sample holds other DNA sequences that translate to the same CDR3. The rearrangement joins TRBV7-6 to TRBJ1-1, with D uncertain. CDR1 SGHVS and CDR2 FNYEAQ come from the germline V gene. The CDR3 sequence is 19 residues long. Trimming removed 0 bases from V and 3 bases from J, with 23 bases in between. CDR3 coding DNA: TGTGCCAGCAGCTTAGCTGCGGGAGGCGGGCCCCACGGAGACACTGAAGCTTTCTTT. Its protein is CASSLAAGGGPHGDTEAFF.

The rearrangement uses TRBV6-4 and TRBJ2-1; D remains unclear. CDR3 length: 15 residues. CDR1 is MRHNA and CDR2 is SNTAGT in the germline V gene. V dropped 6 bases and J dropped 0 bases, with 12 bases sitting between them. In nucleotides, the CDR3 is TGTGCCAGCAGCCTTACTGAAAGCTCCTACAATGAGCAGTTCTTC. It translates to CASSLTESSYNEQFF.

The chain is built from TRBV5-4 and TRBJ1-1; a possible D gene is TRBD1 (6 bases). V was trimmed by 4 bases and J by 10 bases, leaving 14 bases between them. The germline gives CDR1 SGHNT, CDR2 YYREEE (reference sequence). CDR3 length equals 12 residues. The CDR3 is CASSAPGGAAFF. DNA of the CDR3: TGTGCCAGCAGCGCACCGGGGGGGGCAGCTTTCTTT.

The chain joins TRBV6-6 to TRBJ2-2; D is ambiguous. The CDR3 loop spans 15 amino acids. Trimming took off 5 bases at V and 0 bases at J, with 10 bases between the two ends. Germline V gene data show CDR1 as MNHNY and CDR2 as SVGAGI (reference sequence). CDR3 DNA: TGTGCCAGCAGTGGCGACGGAGCGAACACCGGGGAGCTGTTTTTT. It encodes CASSGDGANTGELFF.

This chain joins TRBV5-6 and TRBJ2-7; 11 nucleotides agree with TRBD2. Germline V lookup: CDR1 SGHDT, CDR2 YYEEEE. J lost 4 bases, V lost 0 bases, and 6 bases had no gene match. This CDR3 region has 16 residues. CDR3 amino acids: CASSLASGGLKYEQYF. DNA for the CDR3: TGTGCCAGCAGCTTGGCTAGCGGGGGGCTGAAATACGAGCAGTACTTC.

The rearrangement joins TRBV19 to TRBJ1-1; 8 bases are shared with TRBD1. This CDR3 is built from 16 residues. With V trimmed by 7 bases and J by 2 bases, 12 bases remained unmatched. Germline-derived CDR1 and CDR2 are LNHDA and SQIVND (reference sequence). For the CDR3, the DNA is TGTGCCAGTAATCAGGACAGGGATTCGGTAAACACTGAAGCTTTCTTT. This gives the protein CASNQDRDSVNTEAFF.

The chain joins TRBV11-3 to TRBJ2-1; 9 nucleotides match TRBD1. With 4 bases clipped from V and 4 bases from J, the junction kept 5 bases outside the gene matches. Germline V gene sequence: CDR1 SGHNT, CDR2 YENEEA. This CDR3 region has 15 residues. This CDR3 is CASSSRQGGYNEQFF. The DNA of the CDR3 is TGTGCCAGCAGCTCAAGACAGGGGGGTTACAATGAGCAGTTCTTC.

V usage is TRBV6-1 and J usage is TRBJ2-5; D ambiguous. Per the germline V gene, CDR1 is MNHNS and CDR2 is SASEGT. The CDR3 has 15 amino acids. The V and J ends lost 1 base and 5 bases respectively, with 14 bases between them. The DNA of the CDR3 is TGTGCCAGCAGTGAAGGGGTGGGAATCCGGGAGACCCAGTACTTC. Translated, it gives CASSEGVGIRETQYF.

The genes are TRBV7-7 and TRBJ2-3; tentatively, D is TRBD1 or TRBD2 (5 bases each). The CDR3 is 15 residues long. Per the germline V gene, CDR1 is SSHAT and CDR2 is FNYEAQ (reference sequence). The V gene lost 1 base and the J gene lost 3 bases, with 11 bases spanning the gap. The CDR3 sequence is CASSLGGAQTDTQYF. DNA of the CDR3: TGTGCCAGCAGCTTAGGAGGGGCCCAGACAGATACGCAGTATTTT.

The chain joins TRBV2 to TRBJ2-3; D possibly matches TRBD1 or TRBD2 (5 bases each). Germline CDR1 SNHLY, CDR2 FYNNEI. Trimming left V 7 bases short and J 4 bases short, with 15 bases between. CDR3 length equals 14 residues. CDR3 sequence reads: CASNWDGASDTQYF. Written as DNA, the CDR3 is TGTGCCAGCAATTGGGACGGGGCTTCAGATACGCAGTATTTT.